A single sample gave rise to the 20 T cell receptor beta chains below, sequenced in a study of T-cell reconstitution after alpha-beta-depleted transplantation in children. Unique molecular identifiers were incorporated when the TCRbeta library was constructed. Via MiXCR, TCRdb re-called the PCR reads, giving one row per CDR3 protein. This table holds about 980,000 distinct CDR3 sequences, around 30% found once. The specimen comprised PBMCs, mostly from graft donor cells, sampled 360 days after TCRalphabeta/CD19-depleted stem cell transplant. The receptors were sampled from a boy in the first two years of life who had a stem cell transplant for SCID, so the T cells may come from the graft donor.

The gene calls are TRBV7-9 and TRBJ2-5; D unclear. Germline V gene data show CDR1 as SEHNR and CDR2 as FQNEAQ (reference sequence). Trimming stripped 2 bases from V and 0 bases from J, with 13 bases between. This CDR3 is built from 16 residues. The DNA of the CDR3 is TGTGCCAGCAGCTTACCCAAGGCCGGGTACCAAGAGACCCAGTACTTC. Its translation: CASSLPKAGYQETQYF.

This clonotype was observed a few times. V gene TRBV5-1 combines with J gene TRBJ2-7; 11 positions match TRBD2. This CDR3 comprises 17 residues. Germline loops: CDR1 SGHRS, CDR2 YFSETQ. Losses at the gene ends were 6 bases for V and 7 bases for J; bases not matched to a gene: 18. CDR3 protein: CASTGRLAGGSLSEQYF. The CDR3 DNA follows: TGCGCCAGCACCGGGCGGCTAGCGGGGGGTTCATTGTCGGAGCAGTACTTC.

The sample holds a few counts of this clonotype. This sequence joins TRBV7-3 and TRBJ2-3, with a tentative D call TRBD1 (5 bases). V was shortened by 0 bases and J by 5 bases, with 9 bases between the two germline ends. Per the germline V gene, CDR1 is SGHTA and CDR2 is FQGTGA. The CDR3 runs 14 residues. As DNA, the CDR3 is TGTGCCAGCAGCTTAACGGGGCAGGTAGATACGCAGTATTTT. Translated: CASSLTGQVDTQYF.

This chain uses TRBV27 with TRBJ1-1; 10 nucleotides align to TRBD1. J was trimmed by 4 bases and V by 3 bases; bases with no gene match: 11. Germline V lookup: CDR1 MNHEY, CDR2 SMNVEV (reference sequence). This CDR3 has 17 amino acids. CDR3 sequence reads: CASSFFPGQGKGTEAFF. As DNA, the CDR3 is TGTGCCAGCAGTTTTTTCCCGGGACAGGGGAAGGGCACTGAAGCTTTCTTT.

The V and J genes are TRBV25-1 and TRBJ2-3; 8 bases line up with TRBD1. The CDR3 runs to 15 residues. Germline V CDR1 and CDR2: MGHDK, SYGVNS. V lost 4 bases to trimming and J lost 2 bases; unmatched junction nucleotides: 5. CDR3 DNA: TGTGCCAGCAGTGGGTGGACAGGGCCCACAGATACGCAGTATTTT. Translated, it gives CASSGWTGPTDTQYF. Full variable domain (remainder filled in from reference TRBV25-1 and TRBJ2-3): EADIYQTPRYLVIGTGKKITLECSQTMGHDKMYWYQQDPGMELHLIHYSYGVNSTEKGDLSSESTVSRIRTEHFPLTLESARPSHTSQYLCASSGWTGPTDTQYFGPGTRLTVL.

V gene TRBV12-3 or TRBV12-4 combines with J gene TRBJ2-4; TRBD1 or TRBD2 may be the D gene (5 bases each). The CDR3 is 15 residues long. V was shortened by 7 bases and J by 0 bases, with 13 bases between the two germline ends. CDR3 nucleotides: TGTGCCAGCACTCTCACCGGGACAGCCAAAAACATTCAGTACTTC. Its translation is CASTLTGTAKNIQYF.

This clonotype came up a few times. This chain links TRBV29-1 with TRBJ2-1; 7 bases map to TRBD2. V was clipped by 5 bases and J by 5 bases; unmatched bases: 12. Per germline, CDR1 SQVTM and CDR2 ANQGSEA. This CDR3 is 15 amino acids long. Here the CDR3 reads CSVIRLAVGHNEQFF. CDR3 in DNA: TGCAGCGTTATTCGGCTAGCGGTTGGCCACAATGAGCAGTTCTTC.

The chain couples TRBV29-1 to TRBJ2-2; D may match TRBD1 or TRBD2 (5 bases each). Germline assignment: CDR1 SQVTM and CDR2 ANQGSEA. V was cut by 5 bases and J by 1 base, with 11 bases left in between. This CDR3 has 14 residues. This CDR3 reads CSVSEGLNTGELFF. Here the CDR3 DNA reads TGCAGCGTTAGTGAGGGGTTGAACACCGGGGAGCTGTTTTTT.

DNA for the CDR3: TGTGCCAGCATTCAGCGGGGGGGTGGCACAGATACGCAGTATTTT. This encodes CASIQRGGGTDTQYF. The chain carries TRBV28 and TRBJ2-3, with TRBD2 matching 10 bases. V was clipped by 7 bases and J by 1 base; unmatched bases: 5. The V gene's germline CDR1 is MDHEN and CDR2 SYDVKM. CDR3 length: 15 amino acids.

The chain combines TRBV18 with TRBJ2-7; 12 bases are shared with TRBD1. Germline assignment: CDR1 KGHSH and CDR2 LQKENI. The CDR3 totals 15 residues. V lost 4 bases and J lost 2; bases outside the gene matches: 3. CDR3 region: CASSRGTGGPYEQYF. CDR3 bases: TGTGCCAGCTCACGTGGGACAGGGGGCCCCTACGAGCAGTACTTC.

The rearrangement joins TRBV10-3 to TRBJ1-5; 12 bases line up with TRBD1. The germline gives CDR1 ENHRY, CDR2 SYGVKD. The trim removed 4 bases at V and 6 bases at J, leaving 7 bases unmatched. CDR3 length: 16 residues. CDR3 sequence reads: CAISAGTGGRGQPQHF. The CDR3 DNA reads as TGTGCCATCAGTGCAGGGACAGGGGGCCGAGGTCAGCCCCAGCATTTT.

The rearrangement joins TRBV12-3 or TRBV12-4 to TRBJ2-7; D may be TRBD2 (7 bases). Trimming cost V 7 bases and J 0 bases, with 13 bases left between them. The CDR3 is made up of 14 amino acids. The CDR3 DNA is TGTGCCAGCACCCCGGGGGGCCTCTCCTACGAGCAGTACTTC. Encoded protein: CASTPGGLSYEQYF.

This chain connects TRBV12-3 or TRBV12-4 to TRBJ2-7, with D possibly TRBD1 on 6 matching bases. This CDR3 has 14 residues. V lost 6 bases and J 2 bases, leaving 14 bases between the germline ends. CDR3 in DNA: TGTGCCAGCAGCCCTAGGGCAGGGGCCTACGAGCAGTACTTC. As protein: CASSPRAGAYEQYF.

This clonotype was seen more than once but under ten times. The chain joins TRBV3-1 to TRBJ2-1; D not resolved. Germline CDR1 reads LGHDT; CDR2 reads YNNKEL (reference sequence). CDR3 length: 11 amino acids. The V end lost 2 bases, the J end lost 10 bases, and 6 bases lay between the germline ends. CDR3 sequence reads: CASSQLSEQFF. The CDR3 DNA reads TGTGCCAGCAGCCAACTTAGCGAGCAGTTCTTC.

The chain uses TRBV9 and TRBJ2-3; D is ambiguous. The CDR3 runs to 15 residues. Germline CDR1 is SGDLS and CDR2 is YYNGEE. V was trimmed by 2 bases and J by 2 bases, leaving 12 bases between them. DNA of the CDR3: TGTGCCAGCAGCGTTTTCCACCACCACACAGATACGCAGTATTTT. Translated: CASSVFHHHTDTQYF.

This clonotype occurred a few times. This chain joins TRBV10-3 and TRBJ1-5; 7 nucleotides match TRBD1. V lost 4 bases, J lost 7 bases, and 7 bases stayed unmatched. Germline-derived CDR1 and CDR2 are ENHRY and SYGVKD. The CDR3 runs to 14 residues. DNA for the CDR3: TGTGCCATCAGTGCGAACAGGGGAGGACAGCCCCAGCATTTT. It codes for CAISANRGGQPQHF.

The V call is TRBV7-8, the J call TRBJ2-6, with D tentatively TRBD1 (6 bases). The germline V and J ends were trimmed by 5 bases and 0 bases, with 14 bases remaining between them. CDR3 length equals 17 residues. Looked up from germline, CDR1 is SGHVS and CDR2 is FQNEAQ. This CDR3 is CASSPRPRGSGANVLTF. CDR3 in DNA: TGTGCCAGCAGCCCCCGTCCCAGGGGCTCTGGGGCCAACGTCCTGACTTTC.

The chain is built from TRBV4-1 and TRBJ2-7; the D call may be TRBD1 or TRBD2 (5 bases each). Trimming cost V 8 bases and J 0 bases, with 11 bases left between them. Germline V CDR1 and CDR2: MGHRA, YSYEKL. This CDR3 contains 13 residues. The chain's CDR3 is CASRGGSSYEQYF. The CDR3 coding sequence is TGCGCCAGCCGTGGGGGTAGCTCCTACGAGCAGTACTTC.

The rearrangement uses TRBV12-3 or TRBV12-4 and TRBJ2-1; 9 bases fit TRBD2. V lost 2 bases to trimming and J lost 8 bases; unmatched junction nucleotides: 7. This CDR3 contains 15 residues. CDR3 in amino acids: CASSLTGTSSYEQFF. DNA for the CDR3: TGTGCCAGCAGTTTAACTGGGACTAGCTCCTATGAGCAGTTCTTC.

The CDR3 DNA follows: TGTGCCAGCAGCTTGGCCGGCTACCCTCAGGATGAAAAACTGTTTTTT. This codes for CASSLAGYPQDEKLFF. The V call is TRBV5-6, the J call TRBJ1-4; no definite D call. The CDR3 loop spans 16 amino acids. Germline V lookup: CDR1 SGHDT, CDR2 YYEEEE. With 0 bases removed from V and 6 bases from J, the gap between germline ends came to 15 bases.